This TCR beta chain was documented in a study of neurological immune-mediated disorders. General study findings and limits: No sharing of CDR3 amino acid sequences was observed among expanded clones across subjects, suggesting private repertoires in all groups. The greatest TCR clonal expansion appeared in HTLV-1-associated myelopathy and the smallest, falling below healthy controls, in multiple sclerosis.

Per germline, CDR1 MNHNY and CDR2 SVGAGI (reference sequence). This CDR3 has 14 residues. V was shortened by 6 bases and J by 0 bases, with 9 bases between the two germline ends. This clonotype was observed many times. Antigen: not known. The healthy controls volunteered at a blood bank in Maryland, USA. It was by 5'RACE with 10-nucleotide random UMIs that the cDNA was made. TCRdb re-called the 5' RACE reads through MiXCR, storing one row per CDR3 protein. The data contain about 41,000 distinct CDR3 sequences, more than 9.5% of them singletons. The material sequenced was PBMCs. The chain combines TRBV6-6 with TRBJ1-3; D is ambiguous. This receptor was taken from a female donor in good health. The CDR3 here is CASSWTVSGNTIYF. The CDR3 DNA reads TGTGCCAGCAGCTGGACGGTCTCTGGAAACACCATATATTTT.